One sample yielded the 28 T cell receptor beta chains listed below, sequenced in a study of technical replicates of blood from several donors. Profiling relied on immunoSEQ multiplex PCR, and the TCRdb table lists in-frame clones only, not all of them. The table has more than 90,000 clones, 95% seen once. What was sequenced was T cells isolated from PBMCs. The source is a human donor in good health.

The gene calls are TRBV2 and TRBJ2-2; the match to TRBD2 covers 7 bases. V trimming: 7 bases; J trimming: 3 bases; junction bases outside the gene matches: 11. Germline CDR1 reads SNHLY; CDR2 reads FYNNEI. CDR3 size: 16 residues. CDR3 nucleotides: TGTGCCAGCAAGGTGGGCGGGGGAGCCGACACCGGGGAGCTGTTTTTT. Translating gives CASKVGGGADTGELFF.

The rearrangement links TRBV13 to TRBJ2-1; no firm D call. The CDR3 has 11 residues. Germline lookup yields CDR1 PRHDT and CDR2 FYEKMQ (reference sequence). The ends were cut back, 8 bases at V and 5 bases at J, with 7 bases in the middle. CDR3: CASRVDNEQFF. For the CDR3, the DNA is TGTGCCAGCCGGGTTGACAATGAGCAGTTCTTC. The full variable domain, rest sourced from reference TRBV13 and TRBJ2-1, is AAGVIQSPRHLIKEKRETATLKCYPIPRHDTVYWYQQGPGQDPQFLISFYEKMQSDKGSIPDRFSAQQFSDYHSELNMSSLELGDSALYFCASRVDNEQFFGPGTRLTVL.

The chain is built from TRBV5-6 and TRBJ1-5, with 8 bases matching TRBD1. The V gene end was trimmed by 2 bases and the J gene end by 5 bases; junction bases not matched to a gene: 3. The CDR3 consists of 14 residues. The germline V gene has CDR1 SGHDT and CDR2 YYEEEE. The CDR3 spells CASSFGQGDQPQHF. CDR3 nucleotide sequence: TGTGCCAGCAGCTTCGGACAGGGTGATCAGCCCCAGCATTTT.

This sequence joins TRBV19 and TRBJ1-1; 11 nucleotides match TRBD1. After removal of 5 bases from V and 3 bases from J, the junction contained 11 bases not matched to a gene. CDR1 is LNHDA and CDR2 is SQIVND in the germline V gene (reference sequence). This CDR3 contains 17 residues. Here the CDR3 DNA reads TGTGCCAGTAGTGAAGGGACAGGGGGATGGGTGGACACTGAAGCTTTCTTT. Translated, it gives CASSEGTGGWVDTEAFF.

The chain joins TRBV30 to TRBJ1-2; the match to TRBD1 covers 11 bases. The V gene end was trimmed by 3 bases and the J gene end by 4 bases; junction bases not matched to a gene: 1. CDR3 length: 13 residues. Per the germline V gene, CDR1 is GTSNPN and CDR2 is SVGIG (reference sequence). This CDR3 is CAWSGTGGYGYTF. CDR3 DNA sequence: TGTGCCTGGAGCGGGACAGGGGGCTATGGCTACACCTTC.

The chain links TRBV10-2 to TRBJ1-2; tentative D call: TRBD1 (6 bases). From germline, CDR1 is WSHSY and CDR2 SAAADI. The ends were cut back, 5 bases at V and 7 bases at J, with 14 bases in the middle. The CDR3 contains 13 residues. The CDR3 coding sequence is TGCGCCAGCAGTCCGGGACACCCGTCTGGCTACACCTTC. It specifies CASSPGHPSGYTF.

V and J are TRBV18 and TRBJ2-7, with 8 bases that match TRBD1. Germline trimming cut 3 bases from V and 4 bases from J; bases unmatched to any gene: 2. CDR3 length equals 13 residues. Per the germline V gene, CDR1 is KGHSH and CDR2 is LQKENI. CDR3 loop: CASSPRDRYEQYF. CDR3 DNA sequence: TGTGCCAGCTCACCCCGGGACAGGTACGAGCAGTACTTC.

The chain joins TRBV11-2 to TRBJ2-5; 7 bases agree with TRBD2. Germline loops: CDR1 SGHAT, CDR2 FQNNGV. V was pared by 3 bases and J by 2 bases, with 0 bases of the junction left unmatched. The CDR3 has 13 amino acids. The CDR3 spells CASSFGGQETQYF. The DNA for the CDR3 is TGTGCCAGCAGCTTCGGGGGGCAAGAGACCCAGTACTTC.

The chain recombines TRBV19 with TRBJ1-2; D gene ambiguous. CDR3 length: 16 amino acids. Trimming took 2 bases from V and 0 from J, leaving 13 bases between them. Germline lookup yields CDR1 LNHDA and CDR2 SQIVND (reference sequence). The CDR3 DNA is TGTGCCAGTAGTATACTTGTTTTGGCAGCTAACTATGGCTACACCTTC. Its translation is CASSILVLAANYGYTF.

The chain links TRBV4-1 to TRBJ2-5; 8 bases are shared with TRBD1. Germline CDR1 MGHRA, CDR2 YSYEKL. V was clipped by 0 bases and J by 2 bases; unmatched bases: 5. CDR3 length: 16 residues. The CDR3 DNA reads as TGCGCCAGCAGCCAAGATGGACAGGGAGTACAAGAGACCCAGTACTTC. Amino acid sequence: CASSQDGQGVQETQYF.

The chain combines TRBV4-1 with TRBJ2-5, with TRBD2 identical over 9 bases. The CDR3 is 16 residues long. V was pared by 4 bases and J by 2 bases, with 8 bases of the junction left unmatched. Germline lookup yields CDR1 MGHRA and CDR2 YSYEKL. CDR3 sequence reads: CASSRMGAGGQETQYF. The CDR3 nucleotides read TGCGCCAGCAGCCGAATGGGGGCGGGAGGGCAAGAGACCCAGTACTTC.

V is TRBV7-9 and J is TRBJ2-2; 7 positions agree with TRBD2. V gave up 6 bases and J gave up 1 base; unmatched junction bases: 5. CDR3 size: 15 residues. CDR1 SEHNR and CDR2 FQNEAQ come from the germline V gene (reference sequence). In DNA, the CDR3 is TGTGCCAGCAGTTCAACTAGCGAGAACACCGGGGAGCTGTTTTTT. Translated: CASSSTSENTGELFF.

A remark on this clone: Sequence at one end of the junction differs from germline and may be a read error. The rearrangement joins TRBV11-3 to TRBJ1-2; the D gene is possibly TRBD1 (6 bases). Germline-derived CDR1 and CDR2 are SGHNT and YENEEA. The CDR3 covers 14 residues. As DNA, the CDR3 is TGTGCCAGCAGCTTAAGTAAAGGGCTGCAGGGGTCCTTCTTC. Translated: CASSLSKGLQGSFF.

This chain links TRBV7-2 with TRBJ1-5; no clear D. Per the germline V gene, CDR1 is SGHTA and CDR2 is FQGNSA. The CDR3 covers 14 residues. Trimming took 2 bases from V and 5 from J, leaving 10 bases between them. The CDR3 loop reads CASSLPGVHQPQHF. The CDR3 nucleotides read TGTGCCAGCAGCTTACCCGGGGTGCATCAGCCCCAGCATTTT.

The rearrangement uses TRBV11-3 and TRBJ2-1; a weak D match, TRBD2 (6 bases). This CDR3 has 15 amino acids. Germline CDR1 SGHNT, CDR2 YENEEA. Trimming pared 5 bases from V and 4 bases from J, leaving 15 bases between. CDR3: CASSPLGTSYNEQFF. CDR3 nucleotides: TGTGCCAGCAGCCCACTCGGGACTTCATACAATGAGCAGTTCTTC.

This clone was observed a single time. In DNA, the CDR3 is TGTGCCAGCAGTGAAGAGCCCGCCCGGGGAGGCTACACCTTC. It codes for CASSEEPARGGYTF. The chain uses TRBV6-1 and TRBJ1-2, with unresolved D. This CDR3 region has 14 residues. CDR1 and CDR2 from the germline V gene are MNHNS and SASEGT. Deletions cut 1 base from V and 8 bases from J, with 14 bases between.

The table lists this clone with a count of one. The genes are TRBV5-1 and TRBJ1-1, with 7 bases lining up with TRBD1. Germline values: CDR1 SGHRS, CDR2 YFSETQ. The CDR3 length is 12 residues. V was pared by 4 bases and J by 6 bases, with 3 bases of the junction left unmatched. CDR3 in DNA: TGCGCCAGCAGCGCGACAGGGCCTGAAGCTTTCTTT. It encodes CASSATGPEAFF.

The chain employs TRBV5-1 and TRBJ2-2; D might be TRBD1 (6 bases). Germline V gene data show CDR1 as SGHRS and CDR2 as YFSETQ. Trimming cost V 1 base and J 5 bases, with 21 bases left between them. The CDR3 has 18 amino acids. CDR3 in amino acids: CASSLLEGRGDGTGELFF. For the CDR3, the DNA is TGCGCCAGCAGCTTGCTAGAAGGCAGGGGAGATGGAACCGGGGAGCTGTTTTTT. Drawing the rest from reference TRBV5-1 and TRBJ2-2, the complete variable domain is KAGVTQTPRYLIKTRGQQVTLSCSPISGHRSVSWYQQTPGQGLQFLFEYFSETQRNKGNFPGRFSGRQFSNSRSEMNVSTLELGDSALYLCASSLLEGRGDGTGELFFGEGSRLTVL.

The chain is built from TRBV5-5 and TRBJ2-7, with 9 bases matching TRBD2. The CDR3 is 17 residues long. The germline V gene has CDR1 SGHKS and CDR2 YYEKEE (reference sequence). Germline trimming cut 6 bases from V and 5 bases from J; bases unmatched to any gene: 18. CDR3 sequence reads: CASKDLKPGLALDEQYF. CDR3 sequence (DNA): TGTGCCAGCAAAGACTTAAAACCGGGACTAGCTCTCGACGAGCAGTACTTC.

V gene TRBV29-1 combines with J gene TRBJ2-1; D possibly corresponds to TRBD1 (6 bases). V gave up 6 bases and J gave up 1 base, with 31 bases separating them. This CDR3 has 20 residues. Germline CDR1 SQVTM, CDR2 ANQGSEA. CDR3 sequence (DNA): TGCAGCGTCGAAACCTTTCTAGGACAGTTAATCGAAAAGTCCTACAATGAGCAGTTCTTC. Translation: CSVETFLGQLIEKSYNEQFF.

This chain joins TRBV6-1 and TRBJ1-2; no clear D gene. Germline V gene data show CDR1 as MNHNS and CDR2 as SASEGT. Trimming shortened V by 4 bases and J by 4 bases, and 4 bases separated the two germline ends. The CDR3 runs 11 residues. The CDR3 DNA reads TGTGCCAGCAGTGGGAGCTATGGCTACACCTTC. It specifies CASSGSYGYTF.

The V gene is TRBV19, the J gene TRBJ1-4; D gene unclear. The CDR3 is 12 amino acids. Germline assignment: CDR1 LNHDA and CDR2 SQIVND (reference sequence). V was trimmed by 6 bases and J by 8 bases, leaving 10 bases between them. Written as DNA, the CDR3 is TGTGCCAGTAGAAGTCCCCGGGAAAAACTGTTTTTT. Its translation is CASRSPREKLFF.

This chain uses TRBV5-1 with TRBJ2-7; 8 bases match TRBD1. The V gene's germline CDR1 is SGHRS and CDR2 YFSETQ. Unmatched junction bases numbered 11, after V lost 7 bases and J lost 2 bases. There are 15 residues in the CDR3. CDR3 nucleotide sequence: TGCGCCAGCCGAGACCCGCAGGGGGCGGCCTACGAGCAGTACTTC. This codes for CASRDPQGAAYEQYF.

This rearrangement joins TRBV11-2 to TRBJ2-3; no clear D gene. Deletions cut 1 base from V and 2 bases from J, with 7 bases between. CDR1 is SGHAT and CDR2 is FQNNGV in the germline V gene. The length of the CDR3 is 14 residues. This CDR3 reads CASSLVVLTDTQYF. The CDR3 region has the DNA TGTGCCAGCAGCTTAGTTGTTCTCACAGATACGCAGTATTTT.

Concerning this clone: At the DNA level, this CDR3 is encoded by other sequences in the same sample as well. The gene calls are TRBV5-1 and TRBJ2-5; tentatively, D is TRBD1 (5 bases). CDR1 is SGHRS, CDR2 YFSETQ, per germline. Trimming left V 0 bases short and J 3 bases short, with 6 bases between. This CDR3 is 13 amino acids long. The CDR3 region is CASSLVGEETQYF. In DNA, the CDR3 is TGCGCCAGCAGCTTGGTAGGGGAAGAGACCCAGTACTTC. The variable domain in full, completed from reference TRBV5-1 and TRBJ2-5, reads KAGVTQTPRYLIKTRGQQVTLSCSPISGHRSVSWYQQTPGQGLQFLFEYFSETQRNKGNFPGRFSGRQFSNSRSEMNVSTLELGDSALYLCASSLVGEETQYFGPGTRLLVL.

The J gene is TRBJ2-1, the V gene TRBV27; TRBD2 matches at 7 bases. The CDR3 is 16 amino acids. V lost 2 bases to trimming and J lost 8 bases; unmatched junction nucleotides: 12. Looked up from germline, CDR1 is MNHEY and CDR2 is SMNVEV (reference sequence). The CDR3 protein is CASSLIGGSSSDEQFF. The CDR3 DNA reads TGTGCCAGCAGTTTAATAGGCGGGAGTAGCTCCGATGAGCAGTTCTTC.

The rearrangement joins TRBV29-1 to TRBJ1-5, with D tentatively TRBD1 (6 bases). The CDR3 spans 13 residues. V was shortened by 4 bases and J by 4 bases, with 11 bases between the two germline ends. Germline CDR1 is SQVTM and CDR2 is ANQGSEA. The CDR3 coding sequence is TGCAGCGTTGGCCAGGGGAATAATCAGCCCCAGCATTTT. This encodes CSVGQGNNQPQHF.

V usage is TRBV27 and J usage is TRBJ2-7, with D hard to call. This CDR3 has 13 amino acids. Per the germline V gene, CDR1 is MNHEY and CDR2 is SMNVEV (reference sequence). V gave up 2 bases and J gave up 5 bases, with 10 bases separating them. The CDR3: CASSLTRRHEQYF. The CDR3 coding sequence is TGTGCCAGCAGTTTAACGAGGCGCCACGAGCAGTACTTC.